The 16 T cell receptor beta chains below come from one sample, sequenced in a study of cytomegalovirus exposure and HLA in healthy donors. In the PCR, 60 Vbeta and 13 Jbeta primers were used. Method: immunoSEQ multiplex PCR; TCRdb's copy keeps in-frame clones and lacks some. The sample holds roughly 160,000 clones, 70% to 90% seen once. Material for sequencing was PBMCs. Source of these receptors: a man between 18 and 29 years old in good health and CMV-seropositive.

This clone has just one count. The chain joins TRBV29-1 to TRBJ2-2; D possibly corresponds to TRBD2 (5 bases). V gave up 7 bases and J gave up 7 bases, with 10 bases separating them. The CDR3 contains 11 residues. Germline assignment: CDR1 SQVTM and CDR2 ANQGSEA. CDR3 bases: TGCAGCGGATCGAGCGGCGGGGAGCTGTTTTTT. Protein: CSGSSGGELFF.

The CDR3, as DNA: TGTGCCAGCAGCGTATCACGGGGGTTCACTGAAGCTTTCTTT. As protein: CASSVSRGFTEAFF. This chain connects TRBV9 to TRBJ1-1; the D gene is possibly TRBD1 (5 bases). Trimming left V 1 base short and J 4 bases short, with 11 bases between. Germline V lookup: CDR1 SGDLS, CDR2 YYNGEE. There are 14 residues in the CDR3. The full variable domain, completed using reference TRBV9 and TRBJ1-1, is DSGVTQTPKHLITATGQRVTLRCSPRSGDLSVYWYQQSLDQGLQFLIQYYNGEERAKGNILERFSAQQFPDLHSELNLSSLELGDSALYFCASSVSRGFTEAFFGQGTRLTVV.

The chain couples TRBV21-1 to TRBJ1-3. TRBV21-1 is termed a pseudogene. The CDR3 spans 16 residues. The CDR3 nucleotides are TGTGCCAGCAGCGCCCGGGACTCTTCCTCTGGAAACACCATATATTTT. It specifies CASSARDSSSGNTIYF.

This chain uses TRBV18 with TRBJ2-7; no firm D call. The germline V gene has CDR1 KGHSH and CDR2 LQKENI. The germline V and J ends were trimmed by 6 bases and 2 bases, with 17 bases remaining between them. The length of the CDR3 is 15 residues. CDR3 protein: CASSPNPLTTYEQYF. The CDR3 DNA sequence: TGTGCCAGCTCTCCAAATCCTTTAACTACCTACGAGCAGTACTTC.

The chain has TRBV9 and TRBJ1-1; TRBD1 might be the D (6 bases). The V gene's germline CDR1 is SGDLS and CDR2 YYNGEE. V gave up 0 bases and J gave up 5 bases, with 11 bases separating them. The CDR3 runs to 14 residues. CDR3 sequence (DNA): TGTGCCAGCAGCGTAGCTACGAGGGGGACTGAAGCTTTCTTT. Protein product: CASSVATRGTEAFF.

The count of this clone is one. V and J are TRBV15 and TRBJ2-1, with TRBD1 as a possible D gene (6 bases). The CDR3 extends over 15 amino acids. Germline V gives CDR1 LNHNV, CDR2 YYDKDF (reference sequence). V lost 0 bases and J lost 7, with 13 bases in between. The CDR3 protein is CATSRDGTPGNEQFF. CDR3 sequence (DNA): TGTGCCACCAGCAGAGATGGGACACCGGGGAATGAGCAGTTCTTC. Filled out from reference TRBV15 and TRBJ2-1, the complete variable domain reads DAMVIQNPRYQVTQFGKPVTLSCSQTLNHNVMYWYQQKSSQAPKLLFHYYDKDFNNEADTPDNFQSRRPNTSFCFLDIRSPGLGDTAMYLCATSRDGTPGNEQFFGPGTRLTVL.

This clone was found once. The chain employs TRBV7-2 and TRBJ1-5; maybe TRBD1 (5 bases). The ends were cut back, 0 bases at V and 2 bases at J, with 14 bases in the middle. Germline CDR1 reads SGHTA; CDR2 reads FQGNSA. The CDR3 consists of 17 residues. The CDR3 sequence: CASSLAGRVYGNQPQHF. The CDR3 region has the DNA TGTGCCAGCAGCTTAGCCGGCAGGGTATATGGCAATCAGCCCCAGCATTTT.

The chain uses TRBV2 and TRBJ1-1; tentative D call: TRBD1 (5 bases). Germline values: CDR1 SNHLY, CDR2 FYNNEI. The CDR3 is 13 residues long. Trimming stripped 3 bases from V and 6 bases from J, with 11 bases between. Here the CDR3 DNA reads TGTGCCAGCAGTGATACAGGACCCTCTGAAGCTTTCTTT. Translation gives CASSDTGPSEAFF.

The chain is built from TRBV7-2 and TRBJ1-4; D call uncertain. Trimming shortened V by 3 bases and J by 3 bases, and 17 bases separated the two germline ends. Germline V CDR1 and CDR2: SGHTA, FQGNSA. The CDR3 consists of 17 residues. CDR3 in amino acids: CASSLRATPTANEKLFF. In nucleotides, the CDR3 is TGTGCCAGCAGCTTGAGGGCCACACCAACCGCTAATGAAAAACTGTTTTTT.

V usage is TRBV9 and J usage is TRBJ1-3, with D perhaps matching TRBD1 (5 bases). CDR1 SGDLS and CDR2 YYNGEE come from the germline V gene. The CDR3 runs 15 residues. Trimming left V 0 bases short and J 0 bases short, with 7 bases between. CDR3 sequence: CASSVATGSGNTIYF. The CDR3 DNA is TGTGCCAGCAGCGTAGCTACAGGCTCTGGAAACACCATATATTTT.

The chain recombines TRBV21-1 with TRBJ1-6; the table's D call of TRBD1 was not tested on the DNA. TRBV21-1 is deemed a pseudogene. The CDR3 has 13 residues. CDR3 nucleotides: TGTGCCAGCAGCTCACGACAGAATTCACCCCTCCACTTT. Amino acids: CASSSRQNSPLHF.

The chain uses TRBV5-1 and TRBJ2-3; 9 bases are shared with TRBD2. CDR3 length: 16 residues. V lost 0 bases, J lost 6 bases, and 8 bases stayed unmatched. The germline CDR1 and CDR2 sequences are SGHRS and YFSETQ. The CDR3 DNA follows: TGCGCCAGCAGCTTGGGGCTAGCGGGGATATGGGATACGCAGTATTTT. Translated, it gives CASSLGLAGIWDTQYF. Using reference TRBV5-1 and TRBJ2-3 for the parts outside the CDR3, the full variable domain is KAGVTQTPRYLIKTRGQQVTLSCSPISGHRSVSWYQQTPGQGLQFLFEYFSETQRNKGNFPGRFSGRQFSNSRSEMNVSTLELGDSALYLCASSLGLAGIWDTQYFGPGTRLTVL.

This clone has more than one count but fewer than ten. The chain is built from TRBV19 and TRBJ2-7; the match to TRBD1 covers 9 bases. Trimming removed 3 bases from V and 6 bases from J; junction bases left unmatched: 9. Germline loops: CDR1 LNHDA, CDR2 SQIVND (reference sequence). The CDR3 has 15 amino acids. CDR3 protein: CASSIPGGTGLEQYF. The CDR3 DNA sequence: TGTGCCAGTAGTATCCCCGGAGGGACAGGGCTCGAGCAGTACTTC.

The chain joins TRBV7-7 to TRBJ2-5, with D possibly matching TRBD1 (5 bases). The CDR3 runs 15 residues. The germline V gene has CDR1 SSHAT and CDR2 FNYEAQ (reference sequence). V dropped 5 bases and J dropped 2 bases, with 15 bases sitting between them. The CDR3 sequence is CASSRGVGAQETQYF. CDR3 sequence (DNA): TGTGCCAGCAGCCGAGGTGTAGGGGCACAAGAGACCCAGTACTTC.

The chain links TRBV2 to TRBJ1-2; 7 nucleotides align to TRBD1. J lost 8 bases, V lost 8 bases, and 8 bases had no gene match. Germline CDR1 reads SNHLY; CDR2 reads FYNNEI. The CDR3 has 12 amino acids. CDR3 sequence: CASPGTEMGYTF. The CDR3 bases are TGTGCCAGCCCCGGGACAGAGATGGGCTACACCTTC.

The rearrangement joins TRBV2 to TRBJ2-7, with 11 positions matching TRBD1. The junction had 16 bases not matched to a gene; V was cut back by 11 bases and J by 4 bases. The CDR3 is made up of 16 amino acids. The V gene's germline CDR1 is SNHLY and CDR2 FYNNEI. DNA of the CDR3: TGTGCCTGCGTCTTTGGGACAGGGGGGCCCTTGTACGAGCAGTACTTC. Encoded protein: CACVFGTGGPLYEQYF.